The 3 T cell receptor beta chains below all came from one sample that was sequenced in a study of beta chain features in type 1 diabetes. Of the isolated RNA, all was reverse transcribed, and so the sequenced material was expressed TCRB transcripts. Produced via immunoSEQ multiplex PCR; TCRdb's table is partial and in-frame only. The sample has 350,000 to 450,000 clones; about 15% are singletons. The sample taken for sequencing was naive CD4+ T cells from blood. The source is a young woman in good health.

There are a few counts of this clone. The chain combines TRBV5-4 with TRBJ1-1; no clear D. Germline assignment: CDR1 SGHNT and CDR2 YYREEE (reference sequence). The ends were cut back, 4 bases at V and 7 bases at J, with 8 bases in the middle. CDR3 length equals 11 residues. The chain's CDR3 is CASSREGEAFF. CDR3 nucleotides: TGTGCCAGCAGCCGGGAGGGTGAAGCTTTCTTT.

The chain has TRBV6-5 and TRBJ1-2; unclear D gene. This CDR3 is built from 14 residues. V gave up 6 bases and J gave up 1 base, with 12 bases separating them. Germline CDR1 reads MNHEY; CDR2 reads SVGAGI. In nucleotides, the CDR3 is TGTGCCAGCAGGCCCCCGGAGGTTAACTATGGCTACACCTTC. It encodes CASRPPEVNYGYTF.

This clone was observed a handful of times. The chain is built from TRBV7-8 and TRBJ2-7; 13 bases fit TRBD2. Germline CDR1 SGHVS, CDR2 FQNEAQ. Trimming removed 6 bases from V and 4 bases from J; junction bases left unmatched: 6. The CDR3 runs to 15 residues. Here the CDR3 DNA reads TGTGCCAGCAGGTCGGGACTAGCGGGACAATACGAGCAGTACTTC. As protein: CASRSGLAGQYEQYF.